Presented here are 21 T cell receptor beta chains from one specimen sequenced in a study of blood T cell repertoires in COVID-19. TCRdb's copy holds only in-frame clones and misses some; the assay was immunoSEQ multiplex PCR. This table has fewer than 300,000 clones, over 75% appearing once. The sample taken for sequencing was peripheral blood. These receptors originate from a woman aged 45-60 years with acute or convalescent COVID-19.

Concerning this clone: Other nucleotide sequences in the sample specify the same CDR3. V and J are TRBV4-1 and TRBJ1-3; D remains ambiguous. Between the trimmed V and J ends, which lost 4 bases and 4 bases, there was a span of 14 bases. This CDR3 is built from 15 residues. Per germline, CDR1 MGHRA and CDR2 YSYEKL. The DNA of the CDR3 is TGCGCCAGCAGCCCTGGGCAGACGAGAGGAAACACCATATATTTT. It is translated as CASSPGQTRGNTIYF.

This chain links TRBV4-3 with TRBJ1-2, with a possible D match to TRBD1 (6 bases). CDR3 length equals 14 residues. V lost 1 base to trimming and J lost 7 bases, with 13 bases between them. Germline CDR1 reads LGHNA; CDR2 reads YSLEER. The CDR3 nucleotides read TGCGCCAGCAGCCAAGTGGGGGCGCAGGGTGGCTACACCTTC. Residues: CASSQVGAQGGYTF.

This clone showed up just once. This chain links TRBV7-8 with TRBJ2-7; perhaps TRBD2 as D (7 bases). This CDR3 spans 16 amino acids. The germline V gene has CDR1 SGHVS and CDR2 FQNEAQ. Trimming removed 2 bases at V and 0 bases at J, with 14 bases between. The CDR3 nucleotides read TGTGCCAGCAGCTTACCCGGGGGGCGTAGCTCCTACGAGCAGTACTTC. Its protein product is CASSLPGGRSSYEQYF.

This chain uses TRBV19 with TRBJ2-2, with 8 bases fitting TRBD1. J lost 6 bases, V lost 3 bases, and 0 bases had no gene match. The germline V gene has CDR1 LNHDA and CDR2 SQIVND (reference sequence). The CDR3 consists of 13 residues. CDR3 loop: CASSMDRAGELFF. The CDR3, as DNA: TGTGCCAGTAGTATGGACAGGGCCGGGGAGCTGTTTTTT. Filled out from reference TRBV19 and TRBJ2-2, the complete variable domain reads DGGITQSPKYLFRKEGQNVTLSCEQNLNHDAMYWYRQDPGQGLRLIYYSQIVNDFQKGDIAEGYSVSREKKESFPLTVTSAQKNPTAFYLCASSMDRAGELFFGEGSRLTVL.

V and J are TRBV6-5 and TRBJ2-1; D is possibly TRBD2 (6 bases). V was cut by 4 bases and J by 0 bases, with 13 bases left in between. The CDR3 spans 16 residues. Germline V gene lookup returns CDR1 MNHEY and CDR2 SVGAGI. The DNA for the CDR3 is TGTGCCAGCAGTTCCCGGGACTTCAGCTCCTACAATGAGCAGTTCTTC. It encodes CASSSRDFSSYNEQFF.

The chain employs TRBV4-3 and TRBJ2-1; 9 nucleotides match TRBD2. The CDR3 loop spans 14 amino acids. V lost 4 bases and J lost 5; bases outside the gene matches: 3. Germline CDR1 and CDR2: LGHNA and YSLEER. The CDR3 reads CASSRRLADNEQFF. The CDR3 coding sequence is TGCGCCAGCAGCCGGAGACTAGCGGACAATGAGCAGTTCTTC.

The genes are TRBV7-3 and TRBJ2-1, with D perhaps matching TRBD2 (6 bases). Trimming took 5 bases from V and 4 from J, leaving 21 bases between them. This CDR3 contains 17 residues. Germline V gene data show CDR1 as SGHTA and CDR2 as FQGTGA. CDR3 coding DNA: TGTGCCAGCAGCGCCTCAGGGAAGCGGGTACTTTACAATGAGCAGTTCTTC. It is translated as CASSASGKRVLYNEQFF.

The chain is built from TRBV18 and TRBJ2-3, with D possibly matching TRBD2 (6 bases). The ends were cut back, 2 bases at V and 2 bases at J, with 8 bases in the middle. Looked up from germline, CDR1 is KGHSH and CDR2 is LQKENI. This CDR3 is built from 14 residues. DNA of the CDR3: TGTGCCAGCTCACCAGGGAGGACCACAGATACGCAGTATTTT. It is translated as CASSPGRTTDTQYF.

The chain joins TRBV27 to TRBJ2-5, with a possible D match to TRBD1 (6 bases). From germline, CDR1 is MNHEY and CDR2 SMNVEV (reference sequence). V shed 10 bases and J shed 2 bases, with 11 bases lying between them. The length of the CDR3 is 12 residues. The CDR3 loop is CATSDRQETQYF. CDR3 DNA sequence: TGTGCCACCTCGGACAGACAAGAGACCCAGTACTTC.

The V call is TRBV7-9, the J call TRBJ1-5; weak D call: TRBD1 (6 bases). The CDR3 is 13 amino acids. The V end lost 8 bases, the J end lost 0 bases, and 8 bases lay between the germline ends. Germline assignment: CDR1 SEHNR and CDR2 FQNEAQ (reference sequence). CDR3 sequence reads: CASRQDSNQPQHF. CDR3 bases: TGTGCCAGCCGACAGGATAGCAATCAGCCCCAGCATTTT. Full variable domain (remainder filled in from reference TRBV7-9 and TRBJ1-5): DTGVSQNPRHKITKRGQNVTFRCDPISEHNRLYWYRQTLGQGPEFLTYFQNEAQLEKSRLLSDRFSAERPKGSFSTLEIQRTEQGDSAMYLCASRQDSNQPQHFGDGTRLSIL.

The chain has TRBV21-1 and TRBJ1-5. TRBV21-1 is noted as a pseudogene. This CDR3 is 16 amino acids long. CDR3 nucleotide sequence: TGTGCCAGCAGCAAAGATGACTCGGGTAGCAATCAGCCCCAGCATTTT. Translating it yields CASSKDDSGSNQPQHF.

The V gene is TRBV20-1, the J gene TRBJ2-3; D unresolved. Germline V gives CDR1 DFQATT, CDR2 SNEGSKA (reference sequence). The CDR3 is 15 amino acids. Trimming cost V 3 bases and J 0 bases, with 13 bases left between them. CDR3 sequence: CSASGFGSSTDTQYF. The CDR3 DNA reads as TGCAGTGCTAGTGGATTCGGGTCTAGCACAGATACGCAGTATTTT.

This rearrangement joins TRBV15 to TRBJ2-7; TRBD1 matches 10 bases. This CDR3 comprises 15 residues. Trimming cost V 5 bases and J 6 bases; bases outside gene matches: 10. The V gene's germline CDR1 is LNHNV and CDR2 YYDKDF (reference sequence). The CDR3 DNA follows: TGTGCCACCAGCCCTCGGCGGGACAGGGGCTCCGAGCAGTACTTC. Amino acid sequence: CATSPRRDRGSEQYF.

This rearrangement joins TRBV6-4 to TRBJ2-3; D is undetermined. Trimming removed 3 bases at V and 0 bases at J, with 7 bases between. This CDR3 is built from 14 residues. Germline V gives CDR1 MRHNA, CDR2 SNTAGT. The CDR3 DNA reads TGTGCCAGCAGTGAAACTCACAGCACAGATACGCAGTATTTT. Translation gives CASSETHSTDTQYF.

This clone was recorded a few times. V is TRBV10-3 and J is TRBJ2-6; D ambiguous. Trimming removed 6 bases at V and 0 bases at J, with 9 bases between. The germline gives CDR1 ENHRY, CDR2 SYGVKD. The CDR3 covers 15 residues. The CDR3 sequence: CAISRDSSGANVLTF. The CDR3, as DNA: TGTGCCATCAGCCGAGATAGCTCTGGGGCCAACGTCCTGACTTTC.

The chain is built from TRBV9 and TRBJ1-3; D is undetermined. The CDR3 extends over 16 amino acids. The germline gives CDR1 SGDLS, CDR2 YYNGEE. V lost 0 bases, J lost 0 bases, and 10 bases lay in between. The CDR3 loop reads CASSVGTLISGNTIYF. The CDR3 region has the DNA TGTGCCAGCAGCGTAGGAACACTAATCTCTGGAAACACCATATATTTT.

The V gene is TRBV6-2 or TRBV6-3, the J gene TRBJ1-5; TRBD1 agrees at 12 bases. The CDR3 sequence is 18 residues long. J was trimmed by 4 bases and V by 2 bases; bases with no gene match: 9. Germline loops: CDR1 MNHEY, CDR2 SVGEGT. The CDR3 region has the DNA TGTGCCAGCAGTTACGAGCGGGGACAGGGGGCTGGGAATCAGCCCCAGCATTTT. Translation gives CASSYERGQGAGNQPQHF.

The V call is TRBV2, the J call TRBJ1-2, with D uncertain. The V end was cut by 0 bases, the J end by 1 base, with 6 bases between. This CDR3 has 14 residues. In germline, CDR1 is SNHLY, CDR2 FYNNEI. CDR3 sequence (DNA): TGTGCCAGCAGTGAAGCGGCCCTTAACTATGGCTACACCTTC. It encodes CASSEAALNYGYTF.

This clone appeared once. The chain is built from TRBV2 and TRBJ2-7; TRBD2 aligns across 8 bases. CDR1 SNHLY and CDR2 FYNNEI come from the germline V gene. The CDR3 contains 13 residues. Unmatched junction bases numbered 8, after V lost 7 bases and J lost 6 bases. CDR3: CASTPGLGGEQYF. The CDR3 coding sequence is TGTGCCAGCACTCCGGGACTAGGTGGCGAGCAGTACTTC.

The CDR3 region has the DNA TGTGCCAGCAGCGATGAGGGACTAGCGGGGTACAATGAGCAGTTCTTC. It codes for CASSDEGLAGYNEQFF. The gene calls are TRBV7-9 and TRBJ2-1; 13 bases are shared with TRBD2. V shed 5 bases, J shed 4 bases, and the junction held 5 bases outside the gene matches. The germline V gene encodes CDR1 SEHNR and CDR2 FQNEAQ (reference sequence). The CDR3 runs to 16 residues.

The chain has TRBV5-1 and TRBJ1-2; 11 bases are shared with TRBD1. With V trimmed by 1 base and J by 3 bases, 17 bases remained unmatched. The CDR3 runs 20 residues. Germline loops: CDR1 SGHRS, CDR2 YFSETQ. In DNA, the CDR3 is TGCGCCAGCAGCTTGATCTTTAGGTCCGGGACAGGGGGAAGTTACTATGGCTACACCTTC. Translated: CASSLIFRSGTGGSYYGYTF. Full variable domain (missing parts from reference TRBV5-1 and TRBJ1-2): KAGVTQTPRYLIKTRGQQVTLSCSPISGHRSVSWYQQTPGQGLQFLFEYFSETQRNKGNFPGRFSGRQFSNSRSEMNVSTLELGDSALYLCASSLIFRSGTGGSYYGYTFGSGTRLTVV.